A single sample is the source of the 3 T cell receptor beta chains below, sequenced in a study of cytomegalovirus exposure and HLA in healthy donors. Use of 60 Vbeta and 13 Jbeta primers characterized the PCR. Repertoires were generated with immunoSEQ multiplex PCR, while TCRdb's copy carries only in-frame clones and drops some. The profile shows 150,000 to 200,000 clones, approximately 86% of them singletons. Sequencing input: PBMCs. The source is a woman aged 18 to 35 in good health and CMV-seronegative.

This chain uses TRBV6-5 with TRBJ2-7; possible D gene TRBD2, 6 bases. The germline V gene has CDR1 MNHEY and CDR2 SVGAGI. The CDR3 sequence is 15 residues long. Trimming removed 0 bases at V and 0 bases at J, with 9 bases between. This CDR3 reads CASSYSWDFSYEQYF. CDR3 in DNA: TGTGCCAGCAGTTACTCGTGGGACTTCTCCTACGAGCAGTACTTC.

This CDR3 reads CASSRTGGSQPQHF. The DNA of the CDR3 is TGTGCCAGCAGTCGAACAGGGGGAAGTCAGCCCCAGCATTTT. This chain joins TRBV6-6 and TRBJ1-5; 8 bases are a match to TRBD1. This CDR3 spans 14 amino acids. Germline loops: CDR1 MNHNY, CDR2 SVGAGI (reference sequence). The V and J ends lost 5 bases and 6 bases, in that order; junction bases with no gene match: 6.

The V call is TRBV23-1, the J call TRBJ2-5; TRBD2 matches 13 bases. TRBV23-1 is an open reading frame, and its role is uncertain. With 8 bases clipped from V and 6 bases from J, the junction kept 12 bases outside the gene matches. The CDR3 extends over 16 amino acids. For the CDR3, the DNA is TGCGCCAGCTCCTCCGGGGGGACTAGCGGGGTGAAGACCCAGTACTTC. It yields the protein CASSSGGTSGVKTQYF.